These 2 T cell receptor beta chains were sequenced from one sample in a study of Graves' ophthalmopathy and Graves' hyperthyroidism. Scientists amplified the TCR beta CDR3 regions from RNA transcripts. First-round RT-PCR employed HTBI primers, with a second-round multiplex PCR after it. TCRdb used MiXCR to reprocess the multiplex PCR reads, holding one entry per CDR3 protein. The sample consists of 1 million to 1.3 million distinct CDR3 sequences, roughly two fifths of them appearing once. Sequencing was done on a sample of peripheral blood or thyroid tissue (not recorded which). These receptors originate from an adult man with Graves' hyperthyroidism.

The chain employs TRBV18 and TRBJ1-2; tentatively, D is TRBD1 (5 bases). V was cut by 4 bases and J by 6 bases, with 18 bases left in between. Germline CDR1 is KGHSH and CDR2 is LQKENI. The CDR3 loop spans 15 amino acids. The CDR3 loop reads CASSRGTEGTHGYTF. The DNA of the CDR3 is TGTGCCAGCTCACGGGGGACGGAGGGAACTCATGGCTACACCTTC.

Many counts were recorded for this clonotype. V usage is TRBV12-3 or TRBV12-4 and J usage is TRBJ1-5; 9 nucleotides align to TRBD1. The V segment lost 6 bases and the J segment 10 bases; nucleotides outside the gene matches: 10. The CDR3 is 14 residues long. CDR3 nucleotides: TGTGCCAGCAGGGGATCGGACAGGGGCCGTCCCCAGCATTTT. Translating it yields CASRGSDRGRPQHF.